Listed below are T cell receptor beta chains from one sample, sequenced in a study of T cell responses to AZD1222 COVID-19 vaccine. The assay was immunoSEQ multiplex PCR, and TCRdb's table has in-frame clones only and misses some. The table records around 140,000 clones, more than 85% of them present only once. The sample consisted of peripheral blood, taken on day 0 of AZD1222 vaccination. Receptor source: an adult in good health. The CDR3 runs from the conserved cysteine through the conserved F or W. D genes are given only for firm matches. Clone size is shown for a subset of rows, as once, few, many or a class of expanded clone.

>TRBD1|TRBV18|-|TRBJ1-4
TGTGCCAGCTCATTCGGGGACAGGGGACTGTATGAAAAACTGTTTTTT
CASSFGDRGLYEKLFF
>-|TRBV3-1/TRBV3-2|-|TRBJ2-3
TGTGCCAGCAGCCCGCAACGAGATACGCAGTATTTT
CASSPQRDTQYF
>TRBD1|TRBV5-4|-|TRBJ1-5
TGTGCCAGCAGCGCCGGACAGGGCAATCAGCCCCAGCATTTT
CASSAGQGNQPQHF
>-|TRBV11-3|-|TRBJ2-3
TGTGCCAGCAGCTTAGTTCCAGGGAGCACAGATACGCAGTATTTT
CASSLVPGSTDTQYF
>-|TRBV5-1|-|TRBJ2-3
TGCGCCAGCAGCTTGGAGTTCACAGATACGCAGTATTTT
CASSLEFTDTQYF
>-|TRBV7-9|-|TRBJ1-2
TGTGCCAGCAGCTTAGACGGGGACAATAACTATGGCTACACCTTC
CASSLDGDNNYGYTF
>-|TRBV19|-|TRBJ2-2
TGTGCCAGTAGGCGGGACAGGAACACCGGGGAGCTGTTTTTT
CASRRDRNTGELFF
>TRBD1|TRBV2|-|TRBJ1-4
TGTGCCAGCAGCGGTCCCGGGACAGTTAATGAAAAACTGTTTTTT
CASSGPGTVNEKLFF
>-|TRBV10-1|once|TRBJ2-2
TGCGCCAGCAGCAACCGGCGGGCCGCGAACACCGGGGAGCTGTTTTTT
CASSNRRAANTGELFF
>TRBD1|TRBV12-5|-|TRBJ1-2
TGTGCTAGTGGTTTCGAACCACAGGGGGCGCGTACTTTTAGCTATGGCTACACCTTC
CASGFEPQGARTFSYGYTF
>-|TRBV7-9|-|TRBJ1-3
TGTGCCAGCAGCTTAACAGGTTCTGGAAACACCATATATTTT
CASSLTGSGNTIYF
>-|TRBV9|few|TRBJ1-3
TGTGCCAGCAGCCCTCGGGAGACCGCTGGAAACACCATATATTTT
CASSPRETAGNTIYF
>TRBD1|TRBV18|-|TRBJ1-1
TGTGCCAGCTCACCACTTCCCCCAGGGGGCGTGGACACTGAAGCTTTCTTT
CASSPLPPGGVDTEAFF
>TRBD1|TRBV10-3|-|TRBJ1-1
TGTGCCATCAGTGGACAGGGGTACACTGAAGCTTTCTTT
CAISGQGYTEAFF
>-|TRBV9|-|TRBJ1-5
TGTGCCAGCAGCGTAGATCCGGGGAATCAGCCCCAGCATTTT
CASSVDPGNQPQHF